This TCR beta chain was sequenced during a study of cytomegalovirus exposure and HLA in healthy donors. Study-level results: The dataset shows that most TCR sequences were rare, while some public TCRs occurred in many donors.

The CDR3 sequence is 16 residues long. Germline CDR1 SGHAT, CDR2 FQNNGV. The trim removed 5 bases at V and 1 base at J, leaving 10 bases unmatched. As regards this clone: Its cognate antigen is unknown.

The data were produced by immunoSEQ multiplex PCR, yet TCRdb's version contains in-frame clones alone and is incomplete. The sample shows about 250,000 clones, about 88% of them seen only once. The clonotype was recovered from a man aged 18-30 years in good health and CMV-seropositive. Sequenced sample: PBMCs. The genes are TRBV11-2 and TRBJ2-7, with TRBD1 matching 8 bases. In nucleotides, the CDR3 is TGTGCCAGCAGCCCTTCTTTCCGGGACAGGTCCTACGAGCAGTACTTC. Translation: CASSPSFRDRSYEQYF.